The rows below give T cell receptor beta chains drawn from one sample of a study of cytomegalovirus exposure and HLA in healthy donors. Using immunoSEQ multiplex PCR, the repertoire was profiled, and TCRdb retains in-frame clones only, with some absent. The sample lists 150,000 to 250,000 clones, around three quarters occurring once. Material: PBMCs. Every receptor here comes from a man aged 25 to 45 in good health and CMV-seronegative. Both conserved end residues are part of each CDR3. Each record gives: D gene, V gene, J gene, clone size, CDR3 DNA, CDR3 protein. D genes are given only for firm matches. Some rows have no size entry. The others give once, few or many, or a class for an expanded clone.

TRBD2	TRBV5-6	TRBJ2-1	.	TGTGCCAGCAGCTTTCTTGGGACTAGCGGGAGAGGAGGCTACAATGAGCAGTTCTTC	CASSFLGTSGRGGYNEQFF
.	TRBV6-1	TRBJ2-7	.	TGTGCCAGCAGCCGCTCCCGAGGTAACGAGCAGTACTTC	CASSRSRGNEQYF
.	TRBV11-2	TRBJ2-5	.	TGTGCCAGCAGCTTAAGAGGGTCCGGGACCCAGTACTTC	CASSLRGSGTQYF
TRBD2	TRBV10-3	TRBJ2-7	.	TGTGCCATCAGTGGGACTAGCGGGAGGCTTCTCCACGAGCAGTACTTC	CAISGTSGRLLHEQYF
TRBD1	TRBV28	TRBJ2-7	.	TGTGCCAGCAGTTACCGGGACAGCACCTACGAGCAGTACTTC	CASSYRDSTYEQYF
.	TRBV2	TRBJ1-5	.	TGTGCCAGCAGTGCTAGAGCCCTCGGGGATCAGCCCCAGCATTTT	CASSARALGDQPQHF
TRBD1	TRBV4-2	TRBJ1-3	.	TGTGCCAGCAGCCCCTACAGGGGATCTGGAAACACCATATATTTT	CASSPYRGSGNTIYF
TRBD1	TRBV5-1	TRBJ2-7	.	TGCGCCAGCAGCTTCTGGACAGGGTCCTACGAGCAGTACTTC	CASSFWTGSYEQYF
TRBD2	TRBV6-5	TRBJ2-3	.	TGTGCCAGCAAAGTCGGGAGGGGCACAGATACGCAGTATTTT	CASKVGRGTDTQYF
.	TRBV7-9	TRBJ1-1	.	TGTGCCAGCAGCGAAGGACAGAAAGAAGCTTTCTTT	CASSEGQKEAFF
TRBD1	TRBV5-1	TRBJ1-1	.	TGCGCCAGCAGGGAGACAGGGGCTACCATGGGCATGAACACTGAAGCTTTCTTT	CASRETGATMGMNTEAFF
TRBD2	TRBV19	TRBJ2-7	.	TGTGCCAGTAGTACAAGCGGGAGGCACGACGAGCAGTACTTC	CASSTSGRHDEQYF
TRBD1	TRBV10-3	TRBJ2-5	.	TGTGCCATCAGTGAGGGGGACAGGGGAGGAGAGACCCAGTACTTC	CAISEGDRGGETQYF
TRBD2	TRBV5-1	TRBJ2-3	.	TGCGCCAGCAGTGCTAGCTCCGGACTAGCGGGAAGCACAGATACGCAGTATTTT	CASSASSGLAGSTDTQYF
TRBD1	TRBV6-6	TRBJ1-5	.	TGTGCCAGCAGTTACTCCCTGGACAGGGGGCGACAGCCCCAGCATTTT	CASSYSLDRGRQPQHF
.	TRBV6-5	TRBJ2-7	.	TGTGCCAGCAGTTACCTTATCACAGACGAGCAGTACTTC	CASSYLITDEQYF
TRBD2	TRBV6-6	TRBJ2-7	.	TGTGCCAGCAGTTACCAAACTAGCGGGTACGAGCAGTACTTC	CASSYQTSGYEQYF
.	TRBV9	TRBJ2-7	.	TGTGCCAGCAGCACCACAGGAGCCCACGAGCAGTACTTC	CASSTTGAHEQYF
.	TRBV19	TRBJ2-3	.	TGTGCCAGTAGTATCCAGGGAGGAGATACGCAGTATTTT	CASSIQGGDTQYF
.	TRBV12-2	TRBJ1-2	few	TGTGCAAGTCGCTGCGACAGGGGTCTGAACTATGGCTACACCTTC	CASRCDRGLNYGYTF
TRBD1	TRBV5-1	TRBJ1-3	.	TGCGCCAGCAGCTTGATACAGGGGAGCTCTGGAAACACCATATATTTT	CASSLIQGSSGNTIYF
.	TRBV6-4	TRBJ2-5	.	TGTGCCAGCAGTGTCAACATTCAAGAGACCCAGTACTTC	CASSVNIQETQYF
TRBD1	TRBV7-2	TRBJ2-7	few	TGTGCCAGCAGCCACCGGGACAGGCTGGACGAGCAGTACTTC	CASSHRDRLDEQYF
TRBD2	TRBV5-1	TRBJ2-7	.	TGCGCCAGCAGCGACGGACTAGCGGGATACTCCTACGAGCAGTACTTC	CASSDGLAGYSYEQYF
TRBD2	TRBV7-9	TRBJ2-1	.	TGTGCCAGCAGCTTAGGGACTAGCGGGAGGGATGAGCAGTTCTTC	CASSLGTSGRDEQFF
.	TRBV29-1	TRBJ2-1	.	TGCAGCGTTGAGTCCCGCTCCTACAATGAGCAGTTCTTC	CSVESRSYNEQFF
.	TRBV29-1	TRBJ1-3	.	TGCAGCGTTGAGCCCGGCTCTGGAAACACCATATATTTT	CSVEPGSGNTIYF
TRBD1	TRBV7-9	TRBJ1-5	few	TGTGCCAGCAGCTCAAAACCCCCGGGACAGGGGAATCAGCCCCAGCATTTT	CASSSKPPGQGNQPQHF
.	TRBV19	TRBJ1-5	.	TGTGCCAGTAGTACCTTCGACAGCAGCAATCAGCCCCAGCATTTT	CASSTFDSSNQPQHF
.	TRBV29-1	TRBJ2-3	.	TGCAGCGTTGAAGTCGTAGATACGCAGTATTTT	CSVEVVDTQYF
.	TRBV9	TRBJ2-1	once	TGTGCCAGCAGCGGCCTGGGAGACAATGAGCAGTTCTTC	CASSGLGDNEQFF
TRBD1	TRBV27	TRBJ1-1	.	TGTGTCAGCAGTTTATCGTTAAGGACAGGGCATGCTTTCTTT	CVSSLSLRTGHAFF
.	TRBV27	TRBJ2-1	.	TGTGCCAGCAGTTTCCAAGCGCGGTACAATGAGCAGTTCTTC	CASSFQARYNEQFF
.	TRBV5-1	TRBJ1-5	.	TGCGCCAGCAGCATACTTCCAGGGTTAGGCCAGCCCCAGCATTTT	CASSILPGLGQPQHF
TRBD1	TRBV9	TRBJ2-1	once	TGTGCCAGCAGCCCCGGGACAGGGGTGGTTAATGAGCAGTTCTTC	CASSPGTGVVNEQFF
TRBD1	TRBV27	TRBJ2-7	.	TGTGCCAGCAGTTACCGACAGGGTTACTCCTACGAGCAGTACTTC	CASSYRQGYSYEQYF
.	TRBV7-3	TRBJ1-1	.	TGTGCCAGCAGCTTCTGGAGCAAGATGAACACTGAAGCTTTCTTT	CASSFWSKMNTEAFF
TRBD1	TRBV28	TRBJ1-4	.	TGTGCCAGCAGTTTAACCGGGACAGGGGTAGAAAAACTGTTTTTT	CASSLTGTGVEKLFF
TRBD2	TRBV30	TRBJ2-3	once	TGTGCCTGGAGTGTAGGGCGGGGGAATTCGGATACGCAGTATTTT	CAWSVGRGNSDTQYF
.	TRBV5-1	TRBJ1-1	.	TGCGCCAGCAGCTTGTTATGGGCCATGAACACTGAAGCTTTCTTT	CASSLLWAMNTEAFF
.	TRBV28	TRBJ1-2	.	TGTGCCAGCAGCCGAGCCCCCCCCGGTGGCTACACCTTC	CASSRAPPGGYTF
TRBD1	TRBV4-1	TRBJ2-7	.	TGCGCCAGCAGCACCGGGACAGGGTCCTACGAGCAGTACTTC	CASSTGTGSYEQYF
TRBD1	TRBV7-6	TRBJ2-7	.	TGTGCCAGCAGCATCGCACAGGGGGCCTACGAGCAGTACTTC	CASSIAQGAYEQYF
.	TRBV7-6	TRBJ2-3	.	TGTGCCAGCAGCTTAAGGACTGCGGAAGATACGCAGTATTTT	CASSLRTAEDTQYF
TRBD2	TRBV12-5	TRBJ2-7	.	TGTGCTAGTGGCATCAAACCGGGACTAACACTCGTCTCCCCTTTAACCTACGAGCAGTACTTC	CASGIKPGLTLVSPLTYEQYF
TRBD2	TRBV15	TRBJ2-1	.	TGTGCCACCAGCAGAGGGGGCGGGAGGGCCGTCAATGAGCAGTTCTTC	CATSRGGGRAVNEQFF
TRBD1	TRBV6-1	TRBJ1-5	once	TGTGCCAGCAGTTTAACAGGGGCTAGCAATCAGCCCCAGCATTTT	CASSLTGASNQPQHF
.	TRBV5-4	TRBJ2-7	.	TGTGCCAGCAGCTCCCCGGGACTCCTCTACGAGCAGTACTTC	CASSSPGLLYEQYF
.	TRBV5-1	TRBJ2-7	.	TGCGCCAGCAGCCCTGAGGGCAGTAGGCCCTACGAGCAGTACTTC	CASSPEGSRPYEQYF
TRBD1	TRBV28	TRBJ1-6	once	TGTGCCAGCAGTGCGGGACAGGGATTGCCCCTCCACTTT	CASSAGQGLPLHF
TRBD1	TRBV15	TRBJ2-7	.	TGTGCCACCAGCAGAGAAGGGACAGCCTCCTACGAGCAGTACTTC	CATSREGTASYEQYF
TRBD1	TRBV6-6	TRBJ2-4	few	TGTGCCAGCAGTTCCGGACAGGTCCTCACCAAAAACATTCAGTACTTC	CASSSGQVLTKNIQYF
TRBD1	TRBV5-1	TRBJ2-7	.	TGCGCCAGCAGCTGGGACAGGTCCGGTTCCTACGAGCAGTACTTC	CASSWDRSGSYEQYF